The 27 T cell receptor beta chains presented below share a single source sample, sequenced in a study of immune evolution from preneoplasia to lung adenocarcinoma. TCRdb's table, derived via immunoSEQ multiplex PCR, lists solely in-frame clones and lacks some. The table lists approximately 17,000 clones, approximately 86% of them singletons. Sequenced material: FFPE invasive lung adenocarcinoma tissue. These receptors came from a person aged 70 to 79 with invasive lung adenocarcinoma.

The gene calls are TRBV18 and TRBJ1-2, with TRBD1 as a possible D gene (6 bases). The germline CDR1 and CDR2 sequences are KGHSH and LQKENI. V shed 2 bases and J shed 4 bases, with 14 bases lying between them. The CDR3 has 15 amino acids. The CDR3 here is CASSPSSGELYGYTF. Written as DNA, the CDR3 is TGTGCCAGCTCACCATCCTCAGGGGAACTCTATGGCTACACCTTC.

CDR3 nucleotides: TGTGCCAGCAGCCCCGACCGTCTGGGGGAACCAGAGACCCAGTACTTC. This codes for CASSPDRLGEPETQYF. This rearrangement joins TRBV25-1 to TRBJ2-5, with D perhaps TRBD1 or TRBD2 (5 bases each). The CDR3 loop spans 16 amino acids. V was shortened by 6 bases and J by 4 bases, with 21 bases between the two germline ends. CDR1 is MGHDK, CDR2 SYGVNS, per germline.

J is TRBJ2-1 and V is TRBV2, with TRBD2 identical over 7 bases. The CDR3 is 15 amino acids. Trimming at V came to 4 bases and at J to 4 bases, leaving 7 bases not matched to a gene. Germline assignment: CDR1 SNHLY and CDR2 FYNNEI. The DNA for the CDR3 is TGTGCCAGCAGTGGGACGGGGGGAAATTACAATGAGCAGTTCTTC. This translates into CASSGTGGNYNEQFF.

The V gene is TRBV25-1, the J gene TRBJ2-5; 8 nucleotides align to TRBD2. The CDR3 runs 14 residues. Per the germline V gene, CDR1 is MGHDK and CDR2 is SYGVNS. V trimming: 3 bases; J trimming: 4 bases; junction bases outside the gene matches: 4. CDR3 loop: CASSDSLAGETQYF. The CDR3 DNA reads TGTGCCAGCAGTGATAGCCTAGCGGGAGAGACCCAGTACTTC.

A few counts support this clone. The CDR3 coding sequence is TGTGCCAGCAACCGACTAGCGGGAGGAAGGAACGAGCAGTACTTC. Its protein product is CASNRLAGGRNEQYF. V usage is TRBV6-1 and J usage is TRBJ2-7; 13 bases fit TRBD2. With 7 bases clipped from V and 5 bases from J, the junction kept 8 bases outside the gene matches. The germline CDR1 and CDR2 sequences are MNHNS and SASEGT. The CDR3 loop spans 15 amino acids.

This clone was recorded once. The J gene is TRBJ1-1, the V gene TRBV6-1, with D maybe TRBD1 (6 bases). CDR1 is MNHNS, CDR2 SASEGT, per germline. The CDR3 has 14 amino acids. V was pared by 10 bases and J by 3 bases, with 18 bases between. The CDR3 region is CAITITGIDTEAFF. CDR3 nucleotide sequence: TGTGCCATTACGATCACAGGGATAGACACTGAAGCTTTCTTT.

The chain is built from TRBV27 and TRBJ1-5; D gene ambiguous. CDR3 length: 13 amino acids. The V gene's germline CDR1 is MNHEY and CDR2 SMNVEV (reference sequence). Trimming removed 3 bases from V and 3 bases from J, with 6 bases in between. CDR3 amino acids: CASSFGANQPQHF. The CDR3 region has the DNA TGTGCCAGCAGTTTTGGCGCCAATCAGCCCCAGCATTTT.

The chain carries TRBV18 and TRBJ2-5; TRBD1 aligns across 11 bases. Germline values: CDR1 KGHSH, CDR2 LQKENI. The ends lost 5 bases at V and 5 bases at J; junction bases unmatched: 7. CDR3 length equals 15 residues. The CDR3 nucleotides are TGTGCCAGCTCAGGCCGGACAGGGGGCGAGGAGACCCAGTACTTC. It translates to CASSGRTGGEETQYF.

The V gene is TRBV7-3, the J gene TRBJ1-1, with D maybe TRBD1 (5 bases). Trimming took 3 bases from V and 4 from J, leaving 9 bases between them. This CDR3 contains 13 residues. Germline values: CDR1 SGHTA, CDR2 FQGTGA. The CDR3 region is CASSLGGVTEAFF. In DNA form, the CDR3 reads TGTGCCAGCAGCTTGGGAGGGGTCACTGAAGCTTTCTTT.

This chain links TRBV18 with TRBJ1-1, with D perhaps matching TRBD1 (6 bases). The ends were cut back, 3 bases at V and 6 bases at J, with 14 bases in the middle. There are 14 residues in the CDR3. Germline loops: CDR1 KGHSH, CDR2 LQKENI. In nucleotides, the CDR3 is TGTGCCAGCTCACCTCAAGGGGGGGCTTCTGAAGCTTTCTTT. Residues: CASSPQGGASEAFF. The full variable domain, with the rest looked up from reference TRBV18 and TRBJ1-1, is NAGVMQNPRHLVRRRGQEARLRCSPMKGHSHVYWYRQLPEEGLKFMVYLQKENIIDESGMPKERFSAEFPKEGPSILRIQQVVRGDSAAYFCASSPQGGASEAFFGQGTRLTVV.

V usage is TRBV5-1 and J usage is TRBJ2-7; no firm D call. In germline, CDR1 is SGHRS, CDR2 YFSETQ. This CDR3 is built from 13 residues. V was clipped by 1 base and J by 5 bases, with 10 bases between them. The chain's CDR3 is CASSLRRDDEQYF. CDR3 nucleotide sequence: TGCGCCAGCAGCTTGCGAAGGGATGACGAGCAGTACTTC.

The rearrangement links TRBV30 to TRBJ1-1; D ambiguous. This CDR3 region has 12 residues. V lost 3 bases, J lost 0 bases, and 5 bases lay in between. Germline assignment: CDR1 GTSNPN and CDR2 SVGIG (reference sequence). CDR3 sequence: CAWSTMNTEAFF. CDR3 coding DNA: TGTGCCTGGAGCACGATGAACACTGAAGCTTTCTTT.

This clone was seen only a few times. V gene TRBV19 combines with J gene TRBJ1-5; D not resolved. This CDR3 is 13 amino acids long. V gave up 7 bases and J gave up 4 bases, with 11 bases separating them. From germline, CDR1 is LNHDA and CDR2 SQIVND (reference sequence). In nucleotides, the CDR3 is TGTGCCAGTAACTGGGCAGTGAATCAGCCCCAGCATTTT. It codes for CASNWAVNQPQHF.

The rearrangement uses TRBV2 and TRBJ2-6; D uncertain. Trimming removed 6 bases at V and 4 bases at J, with 13 bases between. The CDR3 sequence is 15 residues long. CDR1 and CDR2 from the germline V gene are SNHLY and FYNNEI. CDR3 nucleotides: TGTGCCAGCAGAGCCGACACGGCCGGGGCCAACGTCCTGACTTTC. Amino acid sequence: CASRADTAGANVLTF.

This chain joins TRBV14 and TRBJ2-1; TRBD2 matches at 12 bases. The CDR3 is 17 residues long. In germline, CDR1 is SGHDN, CDR2 FVKESK. V shed 4 bases and J 8 bases; nucleotides not matched to a gene: 12. The CDR3 here is CASSPRWASGGADEQFF. Here the CDR3 DNA reads TGTGCCAGCAGCCCCCGATGGGCTAGCGGGGGGGCGGATGAGCAGTTCTTC. Supplemented by reference TRBV14 and TRBJ2-1, the full variable domain reads EAGVTQFPSHSVIEKGQTVTLRCDPISGHDNLYWYRRVMGKEIKFLLHFVKESKQDESGMPNNRFLAERTGGTYSTLKVQPAELEDSGVYFCASSPRWASGGADEQFFGPGTRLTVL.

The chain links TRBV27 to TRBJ1-1, with D uncertain. Trimming cost V 3 bases and J 3 bases, with 11 bases left between them. Germline values: CDR1 MNHEY, CDR2 SMNVEV (reference sequence). CDR3 length: 14 residues. The CDR3 DNA sequence: TGTGCCAGCAGTTTTGGTTGGCGGGACACTGAAGCTTTCTTT. Its protein product is CASSFGWRDTEAFF.

V and J are TRBV9 and TRBJ2-3; 8 positions agree with TRBD2. The CDR3 has 14 residues. CDR1 and CDR2 from the germline V gene are SGDLS and YYNGEE. Trimming cost V 0 bases and J 13 bases; bases outside gene matches: 10. The CDR3 region is CASSVEERGSREYF. The CDR3 DNA reads as TGTGCCAGCAGCGTAGAGGAGCGGGGGTCAAGGGAGTATTTT. The complete variable domain, with remaining parts taken from reference TRBV9 and TRBJ2-3, reads DSGVTQTPKHLITATGQRVTLRCSPRSGDLSVYWYQQSLDQGLQFLIQYYNGEERAKGNILERFSAQQFPDLHSELNLSSLELGDSALYFCASSVEERGSREYFGPGTRLTVL.

This rearrangement joins TRBV5-1 to TRBJ1-4; D may be TRBD1 (5 bases). The CDR3 is 14 amino acids. Germline V gene data show CDR1 as SGHRS and CDR2 as YFSETQ. V lost 3 bases to trimming and J lost 3 bases, with 9 bases between them. The CDR3 DNA is TGCGCCAGCAGCTCGCAGGGTCCTAATGAAAAACTGTTTTTT. It codes for CASSSQGPNEKLFF.

V usage is TRBV9 and J usage is TRBJ2-2; 7 bases match TRBD2. This CDR3 is 16 amino acids long. CDR1 is SGDLS and CDR2 is YYNGEE in the germline V gene. V lost 0 bases, J lost 5 bases, and 7 bases stayed unmatched. The CDR3 protein is CASSVARGGVTGELFF. DNA for the CDR3: TGTGCCAGCAGCGTAGCAAGGGGAGGGGTGACCGGGGAGCTGTTTTTT.

The chain recombines TRBV6-1 with TRBJ1-2; a weak D match, TRBD1 (6 bases). The V gene's germline CDR1 is MNHNS and CDR2 SASEGT. This CDR3 region has 14 residues. V lost 6 bases, J lost 11 bases, and 22 bases lay in between. CDR3 nucleotide sequence: TGTGCCAGCAGCTTGACAGGAATTGCAGGCTCGTACACCTTC. Its translation: CASSLTGIAGSYTF.

The chain uses TRBV19 and TRBJ2-7, with D hard to call. The CDR3 length is 15 residues. The V end was cut by 1 base, the J end by 5 bases, with 15 bases between. Germline V gene sequence: CDR1 LNHDA, CDR2 SQIVND (reference sequence). The CDR3 DNA is TGTGCCAGTAGTATAGCCCAGACATCGTCTCACGAGCAGTACTTC. This gives the protein CASSIAQTSSHEQYF.

This chain links TRBV7-3 with TRBJ2-3, with 7 bases matching TRBD2. Germline loops: CDR1 SGHTA, CDR2 FQGTGA. Unmatched junction bases numbered 6, after V lost 6 bases and J lost 0 bases. The CDR3 sequence is 15 residues long. Here the CDR3 reads CASRQSGASTDTQYF. CDR3 DNA: TGTGCCAGCAGACAGAGCGGGGCTAGCACAGATACGCAGTATTTT.

The rearrangement links TRBV28 to TRBJ1-1, with unresolved D. The germline V gene has CDR1 MDHEN and CDR2 SYDVKM. Trimming cost V 2 bases and J 1 base, with 8 bases left between them. The CDR3 totals 14 residues. The CDR3 nucleotides read TGTGCCAGCAGTTTAGGAGAAACGAACACTGAAGCTTTCTTT. Its translation: CASSLGETNTEAFF.

The rearrangement links TRBV4-1 to TRBJ1-5; tentative D call: TRBD1 (5 bases). The CDR3 is made up of 15 amino acids. CDR1 is MGHRA and CDR2 is YSYEKL in the germline V gene. Trimming took 3 bases from V and 4 from J, leaving 13 bases between them. CDR3 DNA sequence: TGCGCCAGCAGCCAGGTGGGGACTCCGAATCAGCCCCAGCATTTT. Protein product: CASSQVGTPNQPQHF.

The J gene is TRBJ1-2, the V gene TRBV9; possibly TRBD1 for D (5 bases). Trimming pared 4 bases from V and 8 bases from J, leaving 18 bases between. The CDR3 covers 14 residues. Germline CDR1 SGDLS, CDR2 YYNGEE. The DNA for the CDR3 is TGTGCCAGCAGCCTAACCGGGGGAAGTAGCGGCTACACCTTC. Translating it yields CASSLTGGSSGYTF.

The chain joins TRBV9 to TRBJ2-2, with D unresolved. Trimming left V 0 bases short and J 2 bases short, with 8 bases between. The CDR3 is 15 amino acids. Germline CDR1 reads SGDLS; CDR2 reads YYNGEE. CDR3 in DNA: TGTGCCAGCAGCGTAGAGTGGCAAAACACCGGGGAGCTGTTTTTT. Its protein is CASSVEWQNTGELFF. Together with reference TRBV9 and TRBJ2-2, the CDR3 gives the full variable domain: DSGVTQTPKHLITATGQRVTLRCSPRSGDLSVYWYQQSLDQGLQFLIQYYNGEERAKGNILERFSAQQFPDLHSELNLSSLELGDSALYFCASSVEWQNTGELFFGEGSRLTVL.

CDR3: CASSFAGQSTDTQYF. The CDR3 DNA is TGCGCCAGCAGCTTTGCGGGGCAGAGCACAGATACGCAGTATTTT. The V gene is TRBV5-1, the J gene TRBJ2-3; tentative D call: TRBD2 (6 bases). V was clipped by 2 bases and J by 0 bases, with 10 bases between them. CDR1 is SGHRS and CDR2 is YFSETQ in the germline V gene. This CDR3 region has 15 residues.